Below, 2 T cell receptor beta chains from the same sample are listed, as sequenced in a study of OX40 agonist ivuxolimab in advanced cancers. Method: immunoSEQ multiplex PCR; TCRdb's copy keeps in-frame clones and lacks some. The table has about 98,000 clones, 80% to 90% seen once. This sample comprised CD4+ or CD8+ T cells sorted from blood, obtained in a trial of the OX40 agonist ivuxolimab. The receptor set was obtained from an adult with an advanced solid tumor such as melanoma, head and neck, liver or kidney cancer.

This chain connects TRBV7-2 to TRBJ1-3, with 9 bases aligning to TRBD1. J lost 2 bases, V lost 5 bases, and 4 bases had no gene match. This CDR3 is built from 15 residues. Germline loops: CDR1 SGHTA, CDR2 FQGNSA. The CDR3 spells CASSPRTGAGNTIYF. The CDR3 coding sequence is TGTGCCAGCAGCCCCCGGACAGGGGCTGGAAACACCATATATTTT.

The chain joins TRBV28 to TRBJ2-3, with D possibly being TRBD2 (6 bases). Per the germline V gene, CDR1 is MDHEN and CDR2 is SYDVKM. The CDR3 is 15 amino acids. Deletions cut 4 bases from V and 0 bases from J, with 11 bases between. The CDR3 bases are TGTGCCAGCAGTTCCCCCAGCGGGAGCACAGATACGCAGTATTTT. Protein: CASSSPSGSTDTQYF.